One and the same sample provided the 29 T cell receptor beta chains below, sequenced in a study of T cell responses to AZD1222 COVID-19 vaccine. Produced via immunoSEQ multiplex PCR; TCRdb's table is partial and in-frame only. The sample has around 130,000 clones; roughly 92% are singletons. Sequenced material: peripheral blood, taken on day 0 of AZD1222 vaccination. The source of these receptors is an adult in good health.

The V and J genes are TRBV19 and TRBJ1-2; D not certain. The CDR3 totals 15 residues. Germline-derived CDR1 and CDR2 are LNHDA and SQIVND (reference sequence). V was clipped by 4 bases and J by 0 bases, with 12 bases between them. CDR3 nucleotide sequence: TGTGCCAGTAGTAGACTACGGGTCCCTAACTATGGCTACACCTTC. Translation: CASSRLRVPNYGYTF.

This chain uses TRBV5-4 with TRBJ1-2; TRBD1 agrees at 9 bases. This CDR3 spans 13 amino acids. Germline CDR1 SGHNT, CDR2 YYREEE (reference sequence). Trimming removed 6 bases from V and 5 bases from J; junction bases left unmatched: 5. The CDR3 coding sequence is TGTGCCAGCAACCCGACAGGGGGTTATGGCTACACCTTC. Amino acids: CASNPTGGYGYTF.

The chain is built from TRBV2 and TRBJ2-5, with 13 bases matching TRBD2. The germline V gene has CDR1 SNHLY and CDR2 FYNNEI. This CDR3 region has 13 residues. The V and J ends lost 6 bases and 9 bases, in that order; junction bases with no gene match: 4. CDR3 sequence: CASRLTSGGPQYF. The DNA of the CDR3 is TGTGCCAGCAGGCTGACTAGCGGGGGGCCCCAGTACTTC.

Only one count was recorded for this clone. The rearrangement uses TRBV10-3 and TRBJ1-2; 8 positions match TRBD1. J lost 7 bases, V lost 6 bases, and 16 bases had no gene match. Germline V gene data show CDR1 as ENHRY and CDR2 as SYGVKD. The CDR3 covers 16 residues. The CDR3 DNA is TGTGCCATCAGAAACCAATTGACAGGGGAGGAAGGTGGCTACACCTTC. The encoded protein is CAIRNQLTGEEGGYTF.

This rearrangement joins TRBV5-1 to TRBJ1-6; 8 positions agree with TRBD1. Germline CDR1 reads SGHRS; CDR2 reads YFSETQ. There are 15 residues in the CDR3. With 4 bases clipped from V and 6 bases from J, the junction kept 6 bases outside the gene matches. The CDR3: CASSRGQAANSPLHF. The DNA of the CDR3 is TGCGCCAGCAGCCGGGGACAGGCGGCTAATTCACCCCTCCACTTT.

This chain connects TRBV5-4 to TRBJ2-3; D remains unclear. Trimming shortened V by 4 bases and J by 6 bases, and 15 bases separated the two germline ends. The germline V gene encodes CDR1 SGHNT and CDR2 YYREEE (reference sequence). The CDR3 totals 14 residues. In DNA form, the CDR3 reads TGTGCCAGCAGCCGACCGTCCGACACCGATACGCAGTATTTT. Translated, it gives CASSRPSDTDTQYF.

The chain links TRBV15 to TRBJ2-1; 8 bases fit TRBD2. The CDR3 has 16 residues. The junction had 10 bases not matched to a gene; V was cut back by 3 bases and J by 6 bases. Germline V gene data show CDR1 as LNHNV and CDR2 as YYDKDF (reference sequence). The CDR3 DNA follows: TGTGCCACCAGCAGCCCATTAGCGGGAAAGATCAATGAGCAGTTCTTC. Translation gives CATSSPLAGKINEQFF.

The chain has TRBV5-1 and TRBJ1-6; D perhaps matches TRBD1 (5 bases). There are 15 residues in the CDR3. Germline CDR1 and CDR2: SGHRS and YFSETQ. The V gene lost 4 bases and the J gene lost 6 bases, with 14 bases spanning the gap. CDR3 DNA: TGCGCCAGCAGCCCCGGGAGGGGAACTAATTCACCCCTCCACTTT. This sequence encodes CASSPGRGTNSPLHF.

J is TRBJ1-5 and V is TRBV6-5; a weak D match, TRBD1 (6 bases). CDR1 MNHEY and CDR2 SVGAGI come from the germline V gene. This CDR3 has 14 residues. Trimming shortened V by 6 bases and J by 3 bases, and 12 bases separated the two germline ends. CDR3 in amino acids: CASSSGTNNQPQHF. As DNA, the CDR3 is TGTGCCAGCAGCTCCGGGACAAACAATCAGCCCCAGCATTTT.

This CDR3 is CASSDRGQDTGELFF. CDR3 bases: TGTGCCAGCAGTGATAGGGGGCAGGACACCGGGGAGCTGTTTTTT. This chain uses TRBV25-1 with TRBJ2-2; the match to TRBD1 covers 7 bases. Germline V gene sequence: CDR1 MGHDK, CDR2 SYGVNS. V shed 3 bases, J shed 3 bases, and the junction held 4 bases outside the gene matches. The CDR3 has 15 amino acids.

In this sample, this clone turned up once. The chain has TRBV9 and TRBJ2-3; weak D call: TRBD2 (5 bases). Per the germline V gene, CDR1 is SGDLS and CDR2 is YYNGEE. V was trimmed by 3 bases and J by 5 bases, leaving 10 bases between them. The CDR3 is 13 amino acids. This chain's CDR3 is CASSGRLRDTQYF. The CDR3 DNA reads TGTGCCAGCAGCGGGCGACTAAGAGATACGCAGTATTTT.

The rearrangement joins TRBV18 to TRBJ2-7; weak D call: TRBD1 (5 bases). Germline CDR1 is KGHSH and CDR2 is LQKENI. This CDR3 is 16 amino acids long. Deletions cut 3 bases from V and 0 bases from J, with 15 bases between. In DNA form, the CDR3 reads TGTGCCAGCTCACCTCCAGGGCGGTTTTTCTCCTACGAGCAGTACTTC. Residues: CASSPPGRFFSYEQYF. Filled out from reference TRBV18 and TRBJ2-7, the complete variable domain reads NAGVMQNPRHLVRRRGQEARLRCSPMKGHSHVYWYRQLPEEGLKFMVYLQKENIIDESGMPKERFSAEFPKEGPSILRIQQVVRGDSAAYFCASSPPGRFFSYEQYFGPGTRLTVT.

This clone was seen only once. The J gene is TRBJ1-2, the V gene TRBV4-2; D is ambiguous. CDR1 is LGHNA, CDR2 YNFKEQ, per germline. Trimming pared 2 bases from V and 4 bases from J, leaving 11 bases between. The CDR3 extends over 14 amino acids. The CDR3 coding sequence is TGTGCCAGCAGCCAACGCGCAGAAATCTATGGCTACACCTTC. Translated, it gives CASSQRAEIYGYTF.

The chain is built from TRBV10-3 and TRBJ1-2, with D hard to call. V dropped 4 bases and J dropped 4 bases, with 7 bases sitting between them. The CDR3 runs 12 residues. CDR1 ENHRY and CDR2 SYGVKD come from the germline V gene. The DNA of the CDR3 is TGTGCCATCAGTGCACAGAGCTATGGCTACACCTTC. Translation: CAISAQSYGYTF.

The chain has TRBV3-1 (or the pseudogene TRBV3-2) and TRBJ2-5; 7 bases match TRBD1. Germline V gene sequence: CDR1 LGHDT, CDR2 YNNKEL (reference sequence). The V gene end was trimmed by 3 bases and the J gene end by 5 bases; junction bases not matched to a gene: 15. The CDR3 contains 17 residues. Here the CDR3 DNA reads TGTGCCAGCAGCCAGGGCGTATGGGGTAGGGGGCTGGAGACCCAGTACTTC. The encoded protein is CASSQGVWGRGLETQYF.

This chain uses TRBV3-1 (or the pseudogene TRBV3-2) with TRBJ2-7; a weak D match, TRBD1 (5 bases). Germline V gene data show CDR1 as LGHDT and CDR2 as YNNKEL (reference sequence). The CDR3 is 12 residues long. V was cut by 3 bases and J by 6 bases, with 9 bases left in between. The CDR3 loop is CASSHTGVEQYF. Here the CDR3 DNA reads TGTGCCAGCAGCCACACAGGTGTCGAGCAGTACTTC.

J is TRBJ2-7 and V is TRBV4-1; no reliable D call. V lost 0 bases, J lost 3 bases, and 9 bases lay in between. CDR3 length: 14 residues. CDR1 is MGHRA and CDR2 is YSYEKL in the germline V gene. CDR3: CASSQDLPGYEQYF. Here the CDR3 DNA reads TGCGCCAGCAGCCAAGATTTACCGGGCTACGAGCAGTACTTC.

The chain carries TRBV7-9 and TRBJ1-1; D perhaps matches TRBD1 (5 bases). In germline, CDR1 is SEHNR, CDR2 FQNEAQ (reference sequence). The V end was cut by 3 bases, the J end by 4 bases, with 9 bases between. The CDR3 runs to 13 residues. CDR3 nucleotides: TGTGCCAGCAGCTTTTTCGGGGGCACTGAAGCTTTCTTT. Translating it yields CASSFFGGTEAFF.

The gene calls are TRBV19 and TRBJ2-7; 7 bases align to TRBD2. CDR3 length: 14 residues. Losses at the gene ends were 2 bases for V and 4 bases for J; bases not matched to a gene: 5. The germline V gene has CDR1 LNHDA and CDR2 SQIVND (reference sequence). CDR3 in amino acids: CASSITGGEYEQYF. The CDR3 DNA is TGTGCCAGTAGTATAACGGGGGGTGAATACGAGCAGTACTTC.

V is TRBV19 and J is TRBJ1-2; D is unresolved. The germline V and J ends were trimmed by 4 bases and 3 bases, with 9 bases remaining between them. Germline lookup yields CDR1 LNHDA and CDR2 SQIVND (reference sequence). This CDR3 is 13 amino acids long. CDR3 in DNA: TGTGCCAGTAGTACGACTTTTGACTATGGCTACACCTTC. Its translation is CASSTTFDYGYTF. Complete variable domain (other parts from reference TRBV19 and TRBJ1-2): DGGITQSPKYLFRKEGQNVTLSCEQNLNHDAMYWYRQDPGQGLRLIYYSQIVNDFQKGDIAEGYSVSREKKESFPLTVTSAQKNPTAFYLCASSTTFDYGYTFGSGTRLTVV.

The J gene is TRBJ1-6, the V gene TRBV19; D is possibly TRBD1 (6 bases). Trimming shortened V by 8 bases and J by 8 bases, and 16 bases separated the two germline ends. This CDR3 comprises 14 residues. CDR1 is LNHDA and CDR2 is SQIVND in the germline V gene (reference sequence). CDR3 loop: CASRLQGSDSPLHF. CDR3 nucleotide sequence: TGTGCCAGTCGCCTTCAGGGGAGTGATTCACCCCTCCACTTT.

This clone was observed once. The gene calls are TRBV2 and TRBJ1-5; D gene uncertain. Germline-derived CDR1 and CDR2 are SNHLY and FYNNEI. The germline V and J ends were trimmed by 4 bases and 7 bases, with 17 bases remaining between them. This CDR3 comprises 15 residues. The chain's CDR3 is CASSAPTEAMQPQHF. CDR3 coding DNA: TGTGCCAGCAGTGCCCCAACCGAGGCAATGCAGCCCCAGCATTTT.

V gene TRBV2 combines with J gene TRBJ1-2; 7 bases map to TRBD1. CDR1 is SNHLY and CDR2 is FYNNEI in the germline V gene. There are 14 residues in the CDR3. After removal of 1 base from V and 3 bases from J, the junction contained 2 bases not matched to a gene. The CDR3 sequence is CASSEGQGDYGYTF. The CDR3 region has the DNA TGTGCCAGCAGTGAAGGCCAGGGGGACTATGGCTACACCTTC.

The CDR3 coding sequence is TGTGCCTGGAGTGATTCTGCCTACGAGCAGTACTTC. This encodes CAWSDSAYEQYF. This chain links TRBV30 with TRBJ2-7; D call uncertain. Germline V gene sequence: CDR1 GTSNPN, CDR2 SVGIG (reference sequence). Between the trimmed V and J ends, which lost 1 base and 2 bases, there was a span of 6 bases. The CDR3 is 12 amino acids.

The chain recombines TRBV18 with TRBJ1-2; D gene unclear. Per germline, CDR1 KGHSH and CDR2 LQKENI. CDR3 length equals 16 residues. Trimming cost V 2 bases and J 1 base, with 14 bases left between them. The CDR3 DNA sequence: TGTGCCAGCTCACCAAGACACTTACAGTTTAACTATGGCTACACCTTC. This encodes CASSPRHLQFNYGYTF.

The CDR3: CASSLVLDPLVVQYF. The CDR3 nucleotides read TGTGCCAGCAGCTTAGTCCTGGACCCCCTTGTTGTGCAGTATTTT. The rearrangement uses TRBV7-2 and TRBJ2-3, with unresolved D. The V gene's germline CDR1 is SGHTA and CDR2 FQGNSA. V dropped 1 base and J dropped 11 bases, with 19 bases sitting between them. The CDR3 totals 15 residues.

On this clone: The junction shows a germline mismatch at one end, possibly a read error. The gene calls are TRBV10-3 and TRBJ1-1; 8 bases agree with TRBD1. CDR1 is ENHRY, CDR2 SYGVKD, per germline. The CDR3 extends over 14 amino acids. The CDR3 protein is CAIGDRGVNTEAFF. The CDR3 nucleotides are TGTGCCATCGGTGACAGGGGAGTGAACACTGAAGCTTTCTTT.

A few counts support this clone. The chain recombines TRBV5-4 with TRBJ2-2; D remains unclear. From germline, CDR1 is SGHNT and CDR2 YYREEE (reference sequence). CDR3 size: 14 residues. The germline V and J ends were trimmed by 2 bases and 7 bases, with 12 bases remaining between them. This CDR3 is CASSLAPAGGELFF. CDR3 bases: TGTGCCAGCAGCTTAGCCCCTGCTGGCGGGGAGCTGTTTTTT. Looking up the rest from reference TRBV5-4 and TRBJ2-2 gives the full variable domain: ETGVTQSPTHLIKTRGQQVTLRCSSQSGHNTVSWYQQALGQGPQFIFQYYREEENGRGNFPPRFSGLQFPNYSSELNVNALELDDSALYLCASSLAPAGGELFFGEGSRLTVL.

The chain recombines TRBV6-5 with TRBJ1-6; no reliable D call. CDR3 size: 13 residues. Germline V gene data show CDR1 as MNHEY and CDR2 as SVGAGI. Trimming shortened V by 8 bases and J by 8 bases, and 13 bases separated the two germline ends. This chain's CDR3 is CASSTVLDSPLHF. CDR3 in DNA: TGTGCCAGCTCGACGGTCTTGGATTCACCCCTCCACTTT.